One sample yielded the 20 T cell receptor beta chains listed below, sequenced in a study of post-analysis software for immune sequencing data. The antigens these receptors bind are not known. cDNA libraries of TCR beta carried unique molecular identifiers. TCRdb used MiXCR to reprocess the PCR reads, holding one entry per CDR3 protein. The profile shows approximately 440,000 distinct CDR3 sequences, approximately 45% of them singletons. General study results and limits: When patients were compared with controls, roughly five TRBV segments were more frequent, TRBV5-6, TRBV5-1 and TRBV20-1 among them.

Sequencing was carried out using blood. The receptors come from a girl between 5 and 17 years old with multiple sclerosis.

This chain links TRBV12-3 or TRBV12-4 with TRBJ1-6; 11 bases map to TRBD1. Germline trimming cut 3 bases from V and 7 bases from J; bases unmatched to any gene: 5. The length of the CDR3 is 16 residues. The CDR3 spells CASSLGTGGENSPLHF. In nucleotides, the CDR3 is TGTGCCAGCAGTTTGGGGACAGGGGGTGAAAATTCACCCCTCCACTTT.

V usage is TRBV4-2 and J usage is TRBJ2-1; D not certain. V lost 0 bases to trimming and J lost 0 bases, with 12 bases between them. The CDR3 consists of 17 residues. In germline, CDR1 is LGHNA, CDR2 YNFKEQ. Here the CDR3 DNA reads TGTGCCAGCAGCCAAGATGAAGGATTCAGCTCCTACAATGAGCAGTTCTTC. Translated, it gives CASSQDEGFSSYNEQFF.

This chain links TRBV28 with TRBJ1-2; possible D gene TRBD1, 6 bases. Germline V gene data show CDR1 as MDHEN and CDR2 as SYDVKM. Trimming stripped 7 bases from V and 4 bases from J, with 22 bases between. This CDR3 has 16 residues. The CDR3 sequence: CASKRAGEVRGYGYTF. DNA for the CDR3: TGTGCCAGCAAACGGGCAGGGGAGGTACGGGGCTATGGCTACACCTTC.

The chain uses TRBV27 and TRBJ2-1, with 7 bases matching TRBD2. The CDR3 is 17 amino acids. V lost 0 bases and J lost 3; bases outside the gene matches: 8. Per germline, CDR1 MNHEY and CDR2 SMNVEV (reference sequence). This chain's CDR3 is CASSLSSGSYLYNEQFF. The CDR3 coding sequence is TGTGCCAGCAGTTTATCTAGCGGGTCCTACCTCTACAATGAGCAGTTCTTC.

This CDR3 is CASSFGDGGSPYEQYF. The CDR3 DNA follows: TGTGCCAGCAGCTTCGGGGACGGAGGGAGCCCCTACGAGCAGTACTTC. J is TRBJ2-7 and V is TRBV7-2; D may be TRBD2 (6 bases). CDR1 is SGHTA, CDR2 FQGNSA, per germline. The V gene lost 3 bases and the J gene lost 2 bases, with 17 bases spanning the gap. The CDR3 covers 16 residues.

This clonotype was observed a few times. The genes are TRBV6-5 and TRBJ2-7; D is perhaps TRBD1 or TRBD2 (5 bases each). CDR1 MNHEY and CDR2 SVGAGI come from the germline V gene. V dropped 2 bases and J dropped 1 base, with 9 bases sitting between them. This CDR3 has 14 residues. The CDR3 is CASSYGDASYEQYF. DNA of the CDR3: TGTGCCAGCAGTTACGGGGACGCATCCTACGAGCAGTACTTC.

This clonotype was seen a few times. CDR3 DNA sequence: TGTGCCAGCAGCTTAGCGCGGGACGGACCCCCTGAAGCTTTCTTT. Translated, it gives CASSLARDGPPEAFF. This chain joins TRBV7-6 and TRBJ1-1; D may be TRBD1 (5 bases). The CDR3 extends over 15 amino acids. The germline V and J ends were trimmed by 0 bases and 6 bases, with 14 bases remaining between them. CDR1 and CDR2 (germline): SGHVS, FNYEAQ.

This CDR3 reads CATETGHEQFF. For the CDR3, the DNA is TGTGCCACCGAGACGGGGCATGAGCAGTTCTTC. The rearrangement uses TRBV24-1 and TRBJ2-1, with D perhaps given as TRBD1 or TRBD2 (5 bases each). V was pared by 9 bases and J by 8 bases, with 10 bases between. The germline V gene has CDR1 KGHDR and CDR2 SFDVKD. CDR3 size: 11 residues.

The chain combines TRBV5-5 with TRBJ2-1; TRBD1 aligns across 11 bases. From germline, CDR1 is SGHKS and CDR2 YYEKEE (reference sequence). The CDR3 spans 15 residues. The junction had 5 bases not matched to a gene; V was cut back by 4 bases and J by 5 bases. CDR3 nucleotides: TGTGCCAGCAGCCGCGGACAGGGGGCTGACAATGAGCAGTTCTTC. Translated: CASSRGQGADNEQFF.

This clonotype has more than one count but fewer than ten. The chain combines TRBV15 with TRBJ2-3; D might be TRBD2 (5 bases). Germline assignment: CDR1 LNHNV and CDR2 YYDKDF (reference sequence). The CDR3 runs to 15 residues. Trimming took 2 bases from V and 0 from J, leaving 9 bases between them. The DNA for the CDR3 is TGTGCCACCAGCAGAAGAAGCGGAAGCACAGATACGCAGTATTTT. Protein: CATSRRSGSTDTQYF.

This clonotype was counted once. The V gene is TRBV6-2 or TRBV6-3, the J gene TRBJ2-1; 7 bases match TRBD2. CDR3 length: 14 amino acids. From germline, CDR1 is MNHEY and CDR2 SVGEGT. V lost 8 bases and J lost 4; bases outside the gene matches: 8. CDR3 sequence reads: CASLELAQYNEQFF. The CDR3 nucleotides are TGTGCCAGCTTGGAACTAGCGCAATACAATGAGCAGTTCTTC.

J is TRBJ1-4 and V is TRBV18; D gene uncertain. Looked up from germline, CDR1 is KGHSH and CDR2 is LQKENI. Trimming pared 3 bases from V and 8 bases from J, leaving 13 bases between. CDR3 length: 14 amino acids. This chain's CDR3 is CASSPEASMEKLFF. The CDR3, as DNA: TGTGCCAGCTCACCGGAGGCGTCAATGGAAAAACTGTTTTTT.

In regard to this clonotype: A much more abundant neighbour one base away suggests this may be a read error. The chain has TRBV20-1 and TRBJ2-1; TRBD1 aligns across 12 bases. Matching the DNA end better, TRBJ2-7 makes the J call doubtful. CDR3 size: 16 residues. Germline V lookup: CDR1 DFQATT, CDR2 SNEGSKA (reference sequence). The CDR3 nucleotides are TGCAGTGCGGACGGGTGGGGACAGGGGGCCTACAATGAGCAGTACTTC. Translating gives CSADGWGQGAYNEQYF.

This clonotype was observed a handful of times. V gene TRBV9 combines with J gene TRBJ2-5, with D tentatively TRBD1 or TRBD2 (5 bases each). The DNA end favors TRBJ2-7, so the J call may be wrong. The CDR3 is 14 residues long. The V gene's germline CDR1 is SGDLS and CDR2 YYNGEE. The CDR3 DNA follows: TGTGCCAGCAGCGTAGGGGTAGGGGAGAACGAGCAGTACTTC. Protein product: CASSVGVGENEQYF.

The chain has TRBV5-1 and TRBJ1-2, with 7 positions matching TRBD1. Trimming at V came to 4 bases and at J to 4 bases, leaving 19 bases not matched to a gene. This CDR3 is 18 amino acids long. From germline, CDR1 is SGHRS and CDR2 YFSETQ. The CDR3 nucleotides are TGCGCCAGCAGCCGAGAACCAGGGGGGACCTCAAACGGCTATGGCTACACCTTC. Translating it yields CASSREPGGTSNGYGYTF.

The chain combines TRBV5-1 with TRBJ2-1, with 11 bases fitting TRBD1. The germline CDR1 and CDR2 sequences are SGHRS and YFSETQ. V lost 3 bases to trimming and J lost 7 bases; unmatched junction nucleotides: 12. The CDR3 contains 17 residues. The CDR3 is CASSWVPGQGGMNEQFF. Here the CDR3 DNA reads TGCGCCAGCAGCTGGGTACCGGGACAGGGGGGGATGAATGAGCAGTTCTTC.

This chain joins TRBV20-1 and TRBJ1-1; the match to TRBD1 covers 10 bases. The trim removed 6 bases at V and 5 bases at J, leaving 6 bases unmatched. Germline CDR1 is DFQATT and CDR2 is SNEGSKA (reference sequence). There are 13 residues in the CDR3. This CDR3 is CSATTGGPTEAFF. The CDR3, as DNA: TGCAGTGCGACGACAGGGGGCCCGACTGAAGCTTTCTTT.

The V gene is TRBV29-1, the J gene TRBJ2-3; TRBD1 or TRBD2 may be the D gene (5 bases each). Trimming stripped 6 bases from V and 6 bases from J, with 16 bases between. CDR3 size: 13 residues. Per germline, CDR1 SQVTM and CDR2 ANQGSEA. In DNA form, the CDR3 reads TGCAGCGTCTCGGGACGGGTATACGATACGCAGTATTTT. This sequence encodes CSVSGRVYDTQYF.

The chain combines TRBV12-3 or TRBV12-4 with TRBJ2-6; D is unclear. The V end lost 1 base, the J end lost 3 bases, and 7 bases lay between the germline ends. This CDR3 has 15 amino acids. CDR3 sequence reads: CASSLVDVGANVLTF. The CDR3 DNA reads as TGTGCCAGCAGTTTAGTAGACGTTGGGGCCAACGTCCTGACTTTC.

The table lists this clonotype with many counts. This chain joins TRBV12-3 or TRBV12-4 and TRBJ2-5; 7 nucleotides align to TRBD1. V shed 6 bases and J 4 bases; nucleotides not matched to a gene: 5. The CDR3 loop spans 13 amino acids. CDR3 nucleotide sequence: TGTGCCAGCAGCGACAGGGTCAGAGAGACCCAGTACTTC. Its protein product is CASSDRVRETQYF.